A selection of T cell receptor beta chains follows, all from one sample in a study of blood T cell repertoires in COVID-19. TCRdb's table, derived via immunoSEQ multiplex PCR, lists solely in-frame clones and lacks some. Of under 300,000 clones listed, around nine tenths were seen once; the top ten hold 1.5% to 2%. Sequencing was done on a sample of PBMCs or T cells enriched from blood (not recorded which). The receptors here all came from a woman in her forties or fifties who had recovered from COVID-19. CDR3s include the opening cysteine and the closing phenylalanine or tryptophan. The order of the fields is J gene, V gene, clone size, D gene, CDR3 protein, CDR3 DNA. The D gene is left open where the match is weak. Size values are once, few and many counts, or a class for expanded clones, and some rows have none.

TRBJ2-5	TRBV18	.	.	CASSPPSPGLQETQYF	TGTGCCAGCTCACCACCGAGTCCAGGGCTTCAAGAGACCCAGTACTTC
TRBJ2-2	TRBV7-2	few	.	CASSRRTRVSGELFF	TGTGCCAGCAGCCGCCGGACGAGGGTATCCGGGGAGCTGTTTTTT
TRBJ2-7	TRBV4-1	.	TRBD2	CASSQEVTSGRRTYF	TGCGCCAGCAGCCAAGAGGTAACTAGCGGGAGAAGAACGTACTTC
TRBJ1-1	TRBV10-3	.	.	CAISEQGMNTETFF	TGTGCCATCAGTGAGCAGGGGATGAACACTGAAACTTTCTTT
TRBJ2-3	TRBV18	.	.	CASSRSYSTDTQYF	TGTGCCAGCTCACGTTCCTATAGCACAGATACGCAGTATTTT
TRBJ2-3	TRBV2	.	TRBD2	CATTTSGSTDTQYF	TGTGCCACCACGACTAGCGGGAGCACAGATACGCAGTATTTT
TRBJ2-1	TRBV7-6	.	TRBD2	CASSLGGSGRQNEQFF	TGTGCCAGCAGCTTGGGTGGTAGCGGGAGGCAAAATGAGCAGTTCTTC
TRBJ2-1	TRBV19	once	.	CASSTLGGRSWEQFF	TGTGCCAGTAGTACTCTAGGAGGGCGGTCCTGGGAGCAGTTCTTC
TRBJ1-2	TRBV6-5	once	TRBD1	CASSPSDRADYGYTF	TGTGCCAGCAGTCCGAGTGACAGGGCGGACTATGGCTACACCTTC
TRBJ1-2	TRBV19	few	.	CASSIGGAGPYGYTF	TGTGCCAGTAGTATCGGAGGGGCAGGGCCTTATGGCTACACCTTC
TRBJ2-3	TRBV7-9	.	TRBD2	CASSPGTSGTDTQYF	TGTGCCAGCAGCCCCGGGACTAGCGGCACAGATACGCAGTATTTT
TRBJ1-5	TRBV5-6	.	TRBD1	CASSRDRGLVQPQHF	TGTGCCAGCAGCCGGGACAGGGGGTTAGTTCAGCCCCAGCATTTT
TRBJ2-7	TRBV19	.	TRBD2	CASSIEGTSGNYEQYF	TGTGCCAGTAGTATAGAAGGGACTAGCGGGAACTACGAGCAGTACTTC
TRBJ1-1	TRBV28	once	.	CASSKRGTQNTEAFF	TGTGCCAGCAGCAAAAGGGGCACACAGAACACTGAAGCTTTCTTT
TRBJ2-2	TRBV7-3	.	.	CASSLMAVNTGELFF	TGTGCCAGCAGCTTAATGGCGGTGAACACCGGGGAGCTGTTTTTT
TRBJ1-3	TRBV2	.	.	CASSPGPVSGNTIYF	TGTGCCAGCAGTCCAGGTCCGGTCTCTGGAAACACCATATATTTT
TRBJ1-5	TRBV2	.	.	CASSIDISNQPQHF	TGTGCCAGCAGTATAGACATTAGCAATCAGCCCCAGCATTTT
TRBJ2-5	TRBV2	once	TRBD2	CASTELAGGVETQYF	TGTGCCAGCACAGAATTAGCGGGAGGAGTGGAGACCCAGTACTTC
TRBJ1-3	TRBV30	once	TRBD1	CAWSTGGADTIYF	TGTGCCTGGTCTACAGGGGGCGCGGACACCATATATTTT
TRBJ2-7	TRBV4-2	.	TRBD2	CASSQDGTSGKSYEQYF	TGTGCCAGCAGCCAAGATGGAACTAGCGGGAAATCCTACGAGCAGTACTTC
TRBJ2-3	TRBV2	.	.	CASSESVAEDFTDTQYF	TGTGCCAGCAGTGAAAGTGTAGCGGAGGACTTCACAGATACGCAGTATTTT
TRBJ1-2	TRBV18	.	TRBD1	CASSPGQADYGYTF	TGTGCCAGCTCACCGGGACAGGCCGACTATGGCTACACCTTC
TRBJ1-3	TRBV5-4	.	TRBD1	CASSLGGTGGNTIYF	TGTGCCAGCAGCTTGGGCGGGACAGGAGGAAACACCATATATTTT
TRBJ2-1	TRBV6-2/TRBV6-3	.	.	CASSLADSAEQFF	TGTGCCAGCAGTTTAGCCGACTCTGCTGAGCAGTTCTTC
TRBJ2-5	TRBV10-3	.	.	CAISGTARETQYF	TGTGCCATCAGTGGGACAGCCAGGGAGACCCAGTACTTC
TRBJ2-7	TRBV12-2	.	.	CASRWLTTGTAYEQYF	TGTGCAAGTCGCTGGCTAACGACAGGGACCGCCTACGAGCAGTACTTC
TRBJ1-2	TRBV6-5	.	.	CASSYHRTANYGYTF	TGTGCCAGCAGTTACCACAGAACTGCTAACTATGGCTACACCTTC
TRBJ1-1	TRBV27	.	TRBD1	CASSKWDRATEAFF	TGTGCCAGCAGTAAATGGGACAGGGCCACTGAAGCTTTCTTT
TRBJ1-6	TRBV7-2	few	.	CASSLGRRVGPENSPLHF	TGTGCCAGCAGCTTAGGCCGCAGGGTGGGGCCCGAGAATTCACCCCTCCACTTT
TRBJ2-7	TRBV7-8	.	.	CASSPAYEQYF	TGTGCCAGCAGCCCCGCCTACGAGCAGTACTTC
TRBJ2-7	TRBV2	.	TRBD2	CASSDPGLADEQYF	TGTGCCAGCAGTGACCCCGGACTAGCGGACGAGCAGTACTTC
TRBJ1-3	TRBV4-1	.	TRBD1	CASSRIQGSSGNTIYF	TGCGCCAGCAGCCGTATACAGGGGAGCTCTGGAAACACCATATATTTT
TRBJ2-3	TRBV11-1	.	.	CASSLGVPMGADTQYF	TGTGCCAGCAGCTTAGGAGTCCCGATGGGCGCAGATACGCAGTATTTT
TRBJ1-5	TRBV5-4	.	.	CASGRAPNQPQHF	TGTGCCAGCGGGAGGGCCCCAAATCAGCCCCAGCATTTT
TRBJ1-5	TRBV10-2	.	.	CASSLGVNQPQHF	TGCGCCAGCAGTTTAGGGGTAAATCAGCCCCAGCATTTT
TRBJ1-2	TRBV27	.	.	CASSFGGNVGYTF	TGTGCCAGCAGTTTTGGGGGGAACGTTGGCTACACCTTC
TRBJ2-1	TRBV13	once	TRBD2	CASSLDSGRALNEQFF	TGTGCCAGCAGCTTAGATAGCGGGAGGGCCCTCAATGAGCAGTTCTTC
TRBJ1-1	TRBV19	.	TRBD1	CASTLGQGVINTEAFF	TGTGCCAGTACTCTAGGACAGGGGGTCATCAACACTGAAGCTTTCTTT
TRBJ1-4	TRBV28	.	.	CASSSGRMYEKLFF	TGTGCCAGCAGTTCAGGCCGTATGTACGAAAAACTGTTTTTT
TRBJ2-5	TRBV10-3	.	.	CAISTGTQISSQETQYF	TGTGCCATCAGTACCGGGACACAGATTTCATCGCAAGAGACCCAGTACTTC
TRBJ2-3	TRBV7-8	.	.	CASSLGPSRHTDTQYF	TGTGCCAGCAGCTTAGGGCCCTCCAGACACACAGATACGCAGTATTTT
TRBJ1-2	TRBV5-1	.	TRBD1	CASSLFVTGTFNYGYTF	TGCGCCAGCAGCTTGTTTGTGACAGGGACTTTTAACTATGGCTACACCTTC
TRBJ1-1	TRBV7-9	.	.	CASSLVREAFF	TGTGCCAGCAGCTTAGTCAGGGAAGCTTTCTTT
TRBJ2-5	TRBV3-1/TRBV3-2	.	.	CASSQDLSGSYEETQYF	TGTGCCAGCAGCCAAGATCTGAGCGGGTCATACGAAGAGACCCAGTACTTC
TRBJ2-1	TRBV11-1	.	.	CASRDSNEQFF	TGTGCCAGCAGAGACAGCAATGAGCAGTTCTTC
TRBJ1-1	TRBV28	.	.	CASSLNRNTEAFF	TGTGCCAGCAGTTTGAACAGGAACACTGAAGCTTTCTTT
TRBJ2-5	TRBV2	once	TRBD2	CASSEMGGETQYF	TGTGCCAGCAGTGAAATGGGGGGGGAGACCCAGTACTTC
TRBJ1-5	TRBV28	.	TRBD1	CASSGTTGDQPQHF	TGTGCCAGCAGTGGGACGACAGGGGATCAGCCCCAGCATTTT
TRBJ1-1	TRBV12-3/TRBV12-4	few	TRBD1	CASKNRGLTEAFF	TGTGCCAGCAAAAACAGGGGGCTGACTGAAGCTTTCTTT
TRBJ2-1	TRBV7-9	.	TRBD1	CASSLPFGQGLNEQFF	TGTGCCAGCAGCTTACCTTTTGGACAGGGCCTTAATGAGCAGTTCTTC
TRBJ2-2	TRBV30	.	TRBD2	CAWSEGLAGYTGELFF	TGTGCCTGGAGCGAGGGACTAGCGGGATACACCGGGGAGCTGTTTTTT
TRBJ2-7	TRBV4-1	.	TRBD1	CASSQGTGSREQYF	TGCGCCAGCAGCCAAGGGACAGGGTCTCGGGAGCAGTACTTC
TRBJ2-1	TRBV10-1	.	TRBD2	CASSVRTSGRSSYNEQFF	TGCGCCAGCAGTGTGAGGACTAGCGGGAGGAGCTCCTACAATGAGCAGTTCTTC